This T cell receptor beta chain was observed in a study of blood T cell repertoires in COVID-19. Looking at the study overall: The United States, Italy and Spain supplied acute and convalescent COVID-19 samples.

Repertoires were generated with immunoSEQ multiplex PCR, while TCRdb's copy carries only in-frame clones and drops some. The table includes approximately 270,000 clones, approximately 85% detected once. The CDR3 is made up of 15 amino acids. Trimming took 1 base from V and 10 from J, leaving 20 bases between them. In germline, CDR1 is SGHRS, CDR2 YFSETQ. The clonotype originates from an older woman with acute or convalescent COVID-19. The sequenced sample consisted of peripheral blood. This chain joins TRBV5-1 and TRBJ1-1; tentatively, D is TRBD1 (5 bases). Here the CDR3 reads CASSLSDPSLGVAFF. In nucleotides, the CDR3 is TGCGCCAGCAGCTTGTCGGACCCTAGTTTAGGGGTAGCTTTCTTT.